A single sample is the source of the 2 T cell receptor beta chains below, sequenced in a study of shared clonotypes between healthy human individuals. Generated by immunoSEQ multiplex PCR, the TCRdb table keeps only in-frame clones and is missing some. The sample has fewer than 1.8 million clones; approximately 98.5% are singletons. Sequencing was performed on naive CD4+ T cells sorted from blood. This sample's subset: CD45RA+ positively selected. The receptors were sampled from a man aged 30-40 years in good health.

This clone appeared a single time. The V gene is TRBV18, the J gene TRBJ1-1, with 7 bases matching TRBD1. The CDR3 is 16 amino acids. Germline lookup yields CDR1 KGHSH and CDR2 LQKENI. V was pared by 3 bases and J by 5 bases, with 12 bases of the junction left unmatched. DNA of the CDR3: TGTGCCAGCTCACCTAGACCTCACAGGGGTGATACTGAAGCTTTCTTT. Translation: CASSPRPHRGDTEAFF.

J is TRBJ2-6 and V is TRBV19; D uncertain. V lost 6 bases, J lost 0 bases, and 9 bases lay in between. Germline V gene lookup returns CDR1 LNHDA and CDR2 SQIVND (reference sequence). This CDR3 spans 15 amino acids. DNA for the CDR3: TGTGCCAGTAGCCGGCACCTCTCTGGGGCCAACGTCCTGACTTTC. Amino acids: CASSRHLSGANVLTF.